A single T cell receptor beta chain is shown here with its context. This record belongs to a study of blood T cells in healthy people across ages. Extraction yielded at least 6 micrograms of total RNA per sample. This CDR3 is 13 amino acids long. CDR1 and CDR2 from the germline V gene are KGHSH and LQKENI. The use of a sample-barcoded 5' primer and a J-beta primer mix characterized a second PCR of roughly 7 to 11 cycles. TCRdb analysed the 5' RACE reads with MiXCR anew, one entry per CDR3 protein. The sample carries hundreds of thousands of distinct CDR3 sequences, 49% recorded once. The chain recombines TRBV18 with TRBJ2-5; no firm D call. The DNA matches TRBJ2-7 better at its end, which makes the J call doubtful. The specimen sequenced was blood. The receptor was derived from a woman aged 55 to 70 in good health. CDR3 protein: CASSPAAIYEQYF. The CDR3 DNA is TGTGCCAGCTCACCAGCTGCGATCTACGAGCAGTACTTC.